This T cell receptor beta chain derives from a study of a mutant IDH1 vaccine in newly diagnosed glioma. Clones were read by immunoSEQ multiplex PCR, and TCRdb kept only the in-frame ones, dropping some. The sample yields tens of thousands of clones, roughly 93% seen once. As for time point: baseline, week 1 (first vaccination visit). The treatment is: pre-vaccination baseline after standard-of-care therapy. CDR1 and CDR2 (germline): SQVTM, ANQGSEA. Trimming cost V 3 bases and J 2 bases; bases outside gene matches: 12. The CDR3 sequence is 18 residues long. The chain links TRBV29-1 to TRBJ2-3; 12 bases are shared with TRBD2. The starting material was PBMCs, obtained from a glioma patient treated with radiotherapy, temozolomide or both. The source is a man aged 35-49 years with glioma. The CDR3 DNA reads TGCAGCGTTGAGGGCACTACTAGCGGGGGGCAGTACACAGATACGCAGTATTTT. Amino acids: CSVEGTTSGGQYTDTQYF.